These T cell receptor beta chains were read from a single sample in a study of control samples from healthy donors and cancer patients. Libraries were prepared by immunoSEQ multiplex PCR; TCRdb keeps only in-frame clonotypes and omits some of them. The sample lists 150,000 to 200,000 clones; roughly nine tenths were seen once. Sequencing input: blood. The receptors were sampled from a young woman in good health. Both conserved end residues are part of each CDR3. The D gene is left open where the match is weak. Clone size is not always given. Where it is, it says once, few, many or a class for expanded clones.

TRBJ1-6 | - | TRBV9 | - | TGTGCCAGCAGCGTAGCAGGGGATAATTCACCCCTCCACTTT | CASSVAGDNSPLHF
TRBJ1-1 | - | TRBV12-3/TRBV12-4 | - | TGTGCCAGCAGTTTGGAAATGAACACTGAAGCTTTCTTT | CASSLEMNTEAFF
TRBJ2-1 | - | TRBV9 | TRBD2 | TGTGCCAGCAGCGCACGAGGACTAGTTCCCTACAATGAGCAGTTCTTC | CASSARGLVPYNEQFF
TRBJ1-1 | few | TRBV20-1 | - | TGCAGTGCCATCGGACGGACTGAAGCTTTCTTT | CSAIGRTEAFF
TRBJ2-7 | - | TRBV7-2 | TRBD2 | TGTGCCAGCAGCTTACTAGCGGGGCCCTACGAGCAGTACTTC | CASSLLAGPYEQYF
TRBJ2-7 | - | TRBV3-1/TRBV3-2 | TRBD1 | TGTGCCAGCAGCCAAGGGACAGGGGGCGAGCAGTACTTC | CASSQGTGGEQYF
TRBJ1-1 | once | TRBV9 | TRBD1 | TGTGCCAGCAGCGGGACAGGGGGCGATAGCACTGAAGCTTTCTTT | CASSGTGGDSTEAFF
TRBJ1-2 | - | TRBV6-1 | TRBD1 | TGTGCCAGCAGTGATTTTAGGGGGCGCGACTATGGCTACACCTTC | CASSDFRGRDYGYTF
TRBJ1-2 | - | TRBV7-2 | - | TGTGCCAGCAGCTTAGCCCAGGGTAGTCGTGGCTACACCTTC | CASSLAQGSRGYTF
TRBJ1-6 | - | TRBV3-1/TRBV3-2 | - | TGTGCCAGCAGCCAAGGCAGTTCCGTCAATTCACCCCTCCACTTT | CASSQGSSVNSPLHF
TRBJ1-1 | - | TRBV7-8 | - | TGTGCCAGCAGCTTAGAAATGAACACTGAAGCTTTCTTT | CASSLEMNTEAFF
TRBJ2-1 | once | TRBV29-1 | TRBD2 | TGCAGCGTCGAATCATTAGCGGGGGAACCTCACAATGAGCAGTTCTTC | CSVESLAGEPHNEQFF
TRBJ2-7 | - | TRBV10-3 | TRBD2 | TGTGCCACCGGACTAGCGCGAGAGCAGTACTTC | CATGLAREQYF
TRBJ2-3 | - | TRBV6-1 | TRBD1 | TGTGCCAGCAGTGAATCGTCAGGGGGCGCAGATACGCAGTATTTT | CASSESSGGADTQYF
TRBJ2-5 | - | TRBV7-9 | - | TGTGCCAGCAGAAGGTTGCAAGAGACCCAGTACTTC | CASRRLQETQYF
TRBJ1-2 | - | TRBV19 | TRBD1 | TGTGCCAGTAGTAGAACCGGGACAGGGGGAAACTATGGCTACACCTTC | CASSRTGTGGNYGYTF
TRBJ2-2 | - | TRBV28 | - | TGTGCCAGCAGTGGGGGACTTTACACCGGGGAGCTGTTTTTT | CASSGGLYTGELFF
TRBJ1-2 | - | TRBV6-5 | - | TGTGCCAGCACCAACGACAGGAACTATGGCTACACCTTC | CASTNDRNYGYTF
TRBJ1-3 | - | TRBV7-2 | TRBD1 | TGTGCCAGCAGCTTAAGGGGGCGAGGAAACACCATATATTTT | CASSLRGRGNTIYF
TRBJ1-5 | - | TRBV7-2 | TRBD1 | TGTGCCAGCAGCAGCAGGGGGATCCAGCATTTT | CASSSRGIQHF
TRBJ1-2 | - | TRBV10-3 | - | TGTGCCATCAGTGACAGGGGAGATTTAGGGAGCTACACCTTC | CAISDRGDLGSYTF
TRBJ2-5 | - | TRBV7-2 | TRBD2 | TGTGCCAGCAGCTTGGGACTAGCGGAACAAGAGACCCAGTACTTC | CASSLGLAEQETQYF
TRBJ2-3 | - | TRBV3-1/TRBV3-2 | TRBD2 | TGTGCCAGCAGCCAAGATAAGCGGGGGGGCTTAGATACGCAGTATTTT | CASSQDKRGGLDTQYF
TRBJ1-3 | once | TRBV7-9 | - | TGTGCCAGCAGCTTAGACTGGGGGGGCCGTGGAAACACCATATATTTT | CASSLDWGGRGNTIYF
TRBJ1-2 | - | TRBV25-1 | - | TGTGCCAGCAGTGACGGGATCTATGGCTACACCTTC | CASSDGIYGYTF
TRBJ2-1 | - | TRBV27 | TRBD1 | TGTGCCAGCAGTTCGGACAGGGGGTCCTACAATGAGCAGTTCTTC | CASSSDRGSYNEQFF
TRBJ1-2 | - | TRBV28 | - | TGTGCCAGCAGTCCCCGAGCGGGCGGAGGGTATGGCTACACCTTC | CASSPRAGGGYGYTF
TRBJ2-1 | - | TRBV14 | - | TGTGCCAGCAGCCAAGAACGAAGACCCCTCAATGAGCAGTTCTTC | CASSQERRPLNEQFF
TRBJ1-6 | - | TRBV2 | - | TGTGCCAGCGTTGGGAGCTCCTATAATTCACCCCTCCACTTT | CASVGSSYNSPLHF
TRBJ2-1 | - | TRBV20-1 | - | TGCAGTGCTAGTTGGTGGAGGTCCTACAATGAGCAGTTCTTC | CSASWWRSYNEQFF
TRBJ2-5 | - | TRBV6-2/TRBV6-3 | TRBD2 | TGTGCCAGCAGTCCGACTAGCGGGGGGGTGGAGACCCAGTACTTC | CASSPTSGGVETQYF
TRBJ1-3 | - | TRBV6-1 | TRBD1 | TGTGCCAGCAGTGAGGCCGTGACAGGGCTCTCTGGAAACACCATATATTTT | CASSEAVTGLSGNTIYF
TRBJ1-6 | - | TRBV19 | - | TGTGCCAGTAGTATAGCAGGGAGCTCCTATAATTCACCCCTCCACTTT | CASSIAGSSYNSPLHF
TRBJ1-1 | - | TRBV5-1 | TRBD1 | TGCGCCAGCAGCTTGGCTTACAGGGGAGTGAACACTGAAGCTTTCTTT | CASSLAYRGVNTEAFF
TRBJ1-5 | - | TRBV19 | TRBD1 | TGTGCCAGTAGTATCAGGGGGCGACAGCCCCAGCATTTT | CASSIRGRQPQHF
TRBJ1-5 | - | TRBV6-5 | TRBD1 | TGTGCCAGCAGTTCCGACAGGGGCAATCAGCCCCAGCATTTT | CASSSDRGNQPQHF
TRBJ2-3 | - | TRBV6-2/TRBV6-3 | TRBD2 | TGTGCCAGCAGTTACGGGACTAGCGGGTATACGCAGTATTTT | CASSYGTSGYTQYF
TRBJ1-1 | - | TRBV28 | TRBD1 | TGTGCCAGCAGCCGACAGGGGAAGGGCACTGAAGCTTTCTTT | CASSRQGKGTEAFF